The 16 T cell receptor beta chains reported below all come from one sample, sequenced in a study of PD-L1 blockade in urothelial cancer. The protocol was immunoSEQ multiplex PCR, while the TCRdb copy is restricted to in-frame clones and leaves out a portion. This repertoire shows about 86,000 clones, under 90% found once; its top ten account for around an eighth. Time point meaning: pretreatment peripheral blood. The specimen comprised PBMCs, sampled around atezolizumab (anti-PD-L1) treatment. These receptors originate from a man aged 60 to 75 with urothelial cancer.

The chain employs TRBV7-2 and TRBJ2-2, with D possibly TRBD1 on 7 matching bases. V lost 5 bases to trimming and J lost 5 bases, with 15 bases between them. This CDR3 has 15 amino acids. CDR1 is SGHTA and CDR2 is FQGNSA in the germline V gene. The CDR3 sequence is CASSTFQGGTGELFF. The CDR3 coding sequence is TGTGCCAGCAGCACTTTTCAGGGGGGTACCGGGGAGCTGTTTTTT.

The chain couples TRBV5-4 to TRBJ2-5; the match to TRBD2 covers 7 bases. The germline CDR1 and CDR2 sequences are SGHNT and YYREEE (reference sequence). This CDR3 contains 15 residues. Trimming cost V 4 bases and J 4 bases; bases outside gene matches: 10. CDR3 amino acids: CASSPTSRGGETQYF. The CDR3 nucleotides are TGTGCCAGCAGCCCGACCTCTCGCGGGGGAGAGACCCAGTACTTC.

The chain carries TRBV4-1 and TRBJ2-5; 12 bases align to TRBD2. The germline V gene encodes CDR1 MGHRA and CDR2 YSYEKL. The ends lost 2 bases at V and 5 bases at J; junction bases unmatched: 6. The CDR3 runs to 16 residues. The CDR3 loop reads CASSQLLAGGPETQYF. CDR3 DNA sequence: TGCGCCAGCAGCCAACTCCTAGCGGGGGGGCCGGAGACCCAGTACTTC.

The chain's CDR3 is CASSSGTSGYNEQFF. As DNA, the CDR3 is TGTGCCAGCAGCTCCGGGACTAGCGGCTACAATGAGCAGTTCTTC. The chain is built from TRBV7-2 and TRBJ2-1; 11 bases match TRBD2. Germline-derived CDR1 and CDR2 are SGHTA and FQGNSA. With V trimmed by 4 bases and J by 3 bases, 2 bases remained unmatched. The CDR3 has 15 amino acids.

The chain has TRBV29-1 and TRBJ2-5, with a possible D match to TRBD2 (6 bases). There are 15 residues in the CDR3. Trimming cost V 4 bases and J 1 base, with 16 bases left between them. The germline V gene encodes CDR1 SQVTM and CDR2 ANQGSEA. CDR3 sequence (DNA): TGCAGCGTTGTACACCCGGGACTCCTCCAAGAGACCCAGTACTTC. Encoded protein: CSVVHPGLLQETQYF.

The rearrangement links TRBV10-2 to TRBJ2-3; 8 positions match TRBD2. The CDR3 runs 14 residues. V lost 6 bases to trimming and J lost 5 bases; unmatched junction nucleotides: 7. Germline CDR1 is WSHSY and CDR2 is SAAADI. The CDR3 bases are TGCGCCAGCAGGAATCGCGGGGGGAGAGATACGCAGTATTTT. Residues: CASRNRGGRDTQYF.

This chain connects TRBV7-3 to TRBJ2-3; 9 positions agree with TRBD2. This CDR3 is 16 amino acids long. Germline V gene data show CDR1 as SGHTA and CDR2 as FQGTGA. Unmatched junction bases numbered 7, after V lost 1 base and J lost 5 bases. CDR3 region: CASSLMAGGSGDTQYF. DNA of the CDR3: TGTGCCAGCAGCTTAATGGCGGGGGGGTCTGGAGATACGCAGTATTTT.

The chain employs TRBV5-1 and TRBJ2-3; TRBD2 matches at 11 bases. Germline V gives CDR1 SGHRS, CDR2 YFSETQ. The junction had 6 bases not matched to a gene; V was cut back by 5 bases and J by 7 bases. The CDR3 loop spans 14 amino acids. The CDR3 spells CASRLAGGPNTQYF. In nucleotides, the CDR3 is TGCGCCAGCAGGCTAGCGGGGGGCCCAAATACGCAGTATTTT.

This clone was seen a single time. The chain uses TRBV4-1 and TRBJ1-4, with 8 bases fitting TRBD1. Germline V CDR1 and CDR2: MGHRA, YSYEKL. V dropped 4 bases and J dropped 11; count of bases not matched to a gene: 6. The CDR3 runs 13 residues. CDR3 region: CASSPGQGLKLFF. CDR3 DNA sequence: TGCGCCAGCAGCCCAGGACAGGGACTCAAACTGTTTTTT.

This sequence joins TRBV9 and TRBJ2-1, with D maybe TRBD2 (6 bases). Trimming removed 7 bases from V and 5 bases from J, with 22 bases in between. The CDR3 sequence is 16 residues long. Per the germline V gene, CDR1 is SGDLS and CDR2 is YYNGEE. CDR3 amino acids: CASGLGGGTRHNEQFF. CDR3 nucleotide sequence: TGTGCCAGCGGTTTGGGTGGAGGGACTCGACACAATGAGCAGTTCTTC.

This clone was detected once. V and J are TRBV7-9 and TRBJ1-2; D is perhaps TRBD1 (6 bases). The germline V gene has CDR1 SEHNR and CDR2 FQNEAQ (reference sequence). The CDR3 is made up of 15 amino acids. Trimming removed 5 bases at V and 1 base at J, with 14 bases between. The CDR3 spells CASSLSRGFNYGYTF. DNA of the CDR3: TGTGCCAGCAGCCTAAGCAGGGGCTTTAACTATGGCTACACCTTC.

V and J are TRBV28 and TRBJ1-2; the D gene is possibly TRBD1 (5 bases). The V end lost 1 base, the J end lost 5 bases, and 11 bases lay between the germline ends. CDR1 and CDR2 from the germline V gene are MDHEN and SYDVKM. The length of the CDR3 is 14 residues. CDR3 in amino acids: CASSLYVGGYGYTF. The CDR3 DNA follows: TGTGCCAGCAGTTTATATGTGGGGGGGTATGGCTACACCTTC.

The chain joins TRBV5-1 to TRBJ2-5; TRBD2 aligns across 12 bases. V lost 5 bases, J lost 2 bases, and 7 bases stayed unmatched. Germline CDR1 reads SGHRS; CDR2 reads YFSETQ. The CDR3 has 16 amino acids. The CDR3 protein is CASSPSGTSGQETQYF. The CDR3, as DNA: TGCGCCAGCAGTCCTTCGGGGACTAGCGGGCAAGAGACCCAGTACTTC.

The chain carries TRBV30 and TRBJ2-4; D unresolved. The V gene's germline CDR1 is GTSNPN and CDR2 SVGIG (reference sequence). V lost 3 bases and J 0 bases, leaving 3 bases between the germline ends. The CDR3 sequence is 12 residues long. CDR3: CAWSLAKNIQYF. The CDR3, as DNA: TGTGCCTGGAGCCTAGCCAAAAACATTCAGTACTTC.

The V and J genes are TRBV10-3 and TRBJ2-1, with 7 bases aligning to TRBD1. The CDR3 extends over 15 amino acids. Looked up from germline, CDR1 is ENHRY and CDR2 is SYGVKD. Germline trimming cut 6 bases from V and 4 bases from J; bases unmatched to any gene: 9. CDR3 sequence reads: CAIRPGQRQYNEQFF. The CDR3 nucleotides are TGTGCCATCAGGCCGGGACAGAGGCAATACAATGAGCAGTTCTTC.

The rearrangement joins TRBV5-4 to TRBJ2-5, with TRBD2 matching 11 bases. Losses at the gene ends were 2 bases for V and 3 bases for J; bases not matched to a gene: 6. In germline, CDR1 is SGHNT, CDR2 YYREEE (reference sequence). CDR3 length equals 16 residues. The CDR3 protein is CASSFGASGGKETQYF. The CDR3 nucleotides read TGTGCCAGCAGCTTTGGGGCTAGCGGGGGGAAAGAGACCCAGTACTTC.